The 17 T cell receptor beta chains below come from one sample, sequenced in a study of CD8 T cells in ankylosing spondylitis. A single record per CDR3 protein comes from TCRdb applying MiXCR to the 5' RACE reads. Of nearly 250,000 distinct CDR3 sequences in the sample, roughly 32% were seen once. Material for sequencing was blood, either unsorted or a sorted T cell fraction (not recorded which). These receptors originate from a male donor with ankylosing spondylitis or in good health (not recorded which).

This clonotype was counted between two and nine times. The chain carries TRBV9 and TRBJ2-1, with D perhaps matching TRBD2 (6 bases). The V gene lost 0 bases and the J gene lost 9 bases, with 13 bases spanning the gap. The CDR3 loop spans 14 amino acids. The germline gives CDR1 SGDLS, CDR2 YYNGEE. The CDR3 spells CASSVGRSGVEQFF. The DNA for the CDR3 is TGTGCCAGCAGCGTAGGGAGGTCGGGGGTTGAGCAGTTCTTC.

The chain employs TRBV7-8 and TRBJ2-5, with D maybe TRBD1 (5 bases). V was shortened by 10 bases and J by 5 bases, with 20 bases between the two germline ends. CDR3 size: 14 residues. The germline V gene encodes CDR1 SGHVS and CDR2 FQNEAQ. The CDR3 loop is CANSRRVGGETQYF. Here the CDR3 DNA reads TGTGCCAATTCGCGCAGGGTGGGTGGGGAGACCCAGTACTTC. Filled out from reference TRBV7-8 and TRBJ2-5, the complete variable domain reads GAGVSQSPRYKVAKRGQDVALRCDPISGHVSLFWYQQALGQGPEFLTYFQNEAQLDKSGLPSDRFFAERPEGSVSTLKIQRTQQEDSAVYLCANSRRVGGETQYFGPGTRLLVL.

The chain recombines TRBV6-1 with TRBJ1-1; D may be TRBD1 (5 bases). The CDR3 sequence is 15 residues long. The germline gives CDR1 MNHNS, CDR2 SASEGT. V was trimmed by 9 bases and J by 2 bases, leaving 19 bases between them. The chain's CDR3 is CASKGSVGFNTEAFF. The CDR3 region has the DNA TGTGCCAGTAAGGGGAGCGTGGGTTTTAACACTGAAGCTTTCTTT.

This clonotype showed up just once. The V call is TRBV7-2, the J call TRBJ1-2; D gene ambiguous. Germline V gene data show CDR1 as SGHTA and CDR2 as FQGNSA. This CDR3 region has 13 residues. Trimming shortened V by 4 bases and J by 5 bases, and 11 bases separated the two germline ends. CDR3 region: CASSSLDDYGYTF. In DNA form, the CDR3 reads TGTGCCAGCAGCTCCCTGGACGATTATGGCTACACCTTC. Full variable domain (remainder filled in from reference TRBV7-2 and TRBJ1-2): GAGVSQSPSNKVTEKGKDVELRCDPISGHTALYWYRQSLGQGLEFLIYFQGNSAPDKSGLPSDRFSAERTGGSVSTLTIQRTQQEDSAVYLCASSSLDDYGYTFGSGTRLTVV.

This sequence joins TRBV20-1 and TRBJ2-7; no clear D. This CDR3 is 10 amino acids long. Trimming removed 7 bases from V and 5 bases from J, with 9 bases in between. Germline CDR1 and CDR2: DFQATT and SNEGSKA (reference sequence). The CDR3 here is CSVGRNEQYF. CDR3 coding DNA: TGCAGTGTCGGCCGAAACGAGCAGTACTTC.

V usage is TRBV6-2 or TRBV6-3 and J usage is TRBJ2-3; TRBD2 matches 7 bases. V lost 6 bases to trimming and J lost 2 bases; unmatched junction nucleotides: 8. The CDR3 length is 15 residues. The germline CDR1 and CDR2 sequences are MNHEY and SVGEGT. The CDR3, as DNA: TGTGCCAGCAGCTACAAGCGGGGAATCACAGATACGCAGTATTTT. Translation gives CASSYKRGITDTQYF.

This clonotype occurred a few times. V gene TRBV20-1 combines with J gene TRBJ2-3; 9 nucleotides agree with TRBD2. The CDR3 is made up of 13 amino acids. With 6 bases clipped from V and 6 bases from J, the junction kept 7 bases outside the gene matches. The germline gives CDR1 DFQATT, CDR2 SNEGSKA (reference sequence). The CDR3 spells CSAKGLAGDTQYF. CDR3 nucleotides: TGCAGTGCAAAAGGGCTAGCGGGGGATACGCAGTATTTT.

The gene calls are TRBV3-1 and TRBJ2-7; a possible D gene is TRBD1 (6 bases). The V gene lost 2 bases and the J gene lost 0 bases, with 11 bases spanning the gap. This CDR3 is built from 15 residues. CDR1 and CDR2 (germline): LGHDT, YNNKEL (reference sequence). CDR3 sequence: CASSQLDRYSYEQYF. CDR3 nucleotides: TGTGCCAGCAGCCAACTCGACAGGTACTCCTACGAGCAGTACTTC.

This clonotype was recorded only once. V and J are TRBV19 and TRBJ2-7; D is perhaps TRBD2 (5 bases). V dropped 1 base and J dropped 2 bases, with 9 bases sitting between them. The CDR3 contains 14 residues. Germline CDR1 reads LNHDA; CDR2 reads SQIVND (reference sequence). CDR3 residues: CASSIVGLTYEQYF. CDR3 DNA: TGTGCCAGTAGTATAGTAGGACTCACCTACGAGCAGTACTTC.

This clonotype occurred a few times. The CDR3 DNA sequence: TGTGCCAGCAGCATGGGGACAGGGAACAATGAGCAGTTCTTC. This sequence encodes CASSMGTGNNEQFF. The chain carries TRBV27 and TRBJ2-1; 9 bases are a match to TRBD1. Germline-derived CDR1 and CDR2 are MNHEY and SMNVEV (reference sequence). After removal of 6 bases from V and 5 bases from J, the junction contained 5 bases not matched to a gene. This CDR3 contains 14 residues.

The chain joins TRBV9 to TRBJ2-7, with 8 bases that match TRBD1. The CDR3 covers 15 residues. V lost 0 bases, J lost 6 bases, and 8 bases stayed unmatched. The germline V gene has CDR1 SGDLS and CDR2 YYNGEE. For the CDR3, the DNA is TGTGCCAGCAGCGTAGGGACAGGGCCTACCCTCGAGCAGTACTTC. Translated: CASSVGTGPTLEQYF. Looking up the rest from reference TRBV9 and TRBJ2-7 gives the full variable domain: DSGVTQTPKHLITATGQRVTLRCSPRSGDLSVYWYQQSLDQGLQFLIQYYNGEERAKGNILERFSAQQFPDLHSELNLSSLELGDSALYFCASSVGTGPTLEQYFGPGTRLTVT.

This chain joins TRBV12-3 or TRBV12-4 and TRBJ1-1; tentatively, D is TRBD1 (6 bases). V dropped 7 bases and J dropped 3 bases, with 15 bases sitting between them. This CDR3 spans 14 amino acids. The CDR3 here is CASTPDSGYTEAFF. The CDR3 DNA is TGTGCCAGCACCCCGGACAGCGGTTACACTGAAGCTTTCTTT.

This sequence joins TRBV29-1 and TRBJ2-2; TRBD1 is a possible D gene (8 bases). Between the trimmed V and J ends, which lost 7 bases and 4 bases, there was a span of 13 bases. The V gene's germline CDR1 is SQVTM and CDR2 ANQGSEA. CDR3 length: 13 residues. In nucleotides, the CDR3 is TGCAGCGCGGACAGGGAGGGCACCGGGGAGCTGTTTTTT. Residues: CSADREGTGELFF.

This clonotype was observed at least ten times. The chain is built from TRBV20-1 and TRBJ2-3; D is possibly TRBD1 (5 bases). The germline V gene encodes CDR1 DFQATT and CDR2 SNEGSKA (reference sequence). The V end lost 3 bases, the J end lost 6 bases, and 13 bases lay between the germline ends. CDR3 size: 13 residues. CDR3 residues: CSARGQGADTQYF. The CDR3 DNA is TGCAGTGCTAGGGGGCAGGGTGCCGATACGCAGTATTTT.

The chain links TRBV5-6 to TRBJ2-1; 9 nucleotides align to TRBD2. CDR3 length: 16 amino acids. In germline, CDR1 is SGHDT, CDR2 YYEEEE. V shed 0 bases, J shed 8 bases, and the junction held 9 bases outside the gene matches. CDR3 loop: CASSLEVASGADEQFF. The CDR3 nucleotides read TGTGCCAGCAGCTTGGAAGTGGCTAGCGGGGCGGATGAGCAGTTCTTC.

The chain joins TRBV20-1 to TRBJ1-2; no reliable D call. The CDR3 is made up of 15 amino acids. Germline assignment: CDR1 DFQATT and CDR2 SNEGSKA (reference sequence). Trimming stripped 0 bases from V and 7 bases from J, with 18 bases between. This CDR3 is CSARDPDGPSGGYTF. The CDR3 DNA reads TGCAGTGCTAGAGATCCGGACGGTCCTTCCGGTGGCTACACCTTC.

V is TRBV3-1 and J is TRBJ2-4, with 11 bases matching TRBD2. Germline V gene lookup returns CDR1 LGHDT and CDR2 YNNKEL (reference sequence). Unmatched junction bases numbered 6, after V lost 0 bases and J lost 8 bases. The CDR3 runs 16 residues. CDR3 nucleotide sequence: TGTGCCAGCAGCCAAGATCGGGGACTAGCGGTAGACATTCAGTACTTC. Translating gives CASSQDRGLAVDIQYF. Looking up the rest from reference TRBV3-1 and TRBJ2-4 gives the full variable domain: DTAVSQTPKYLVTQMGNDKSIKCEQNLGHDTMYWYKQDSKKFLKIMFSYNNKELIINETVPNRFSPKSPDKAHLNLHINSLELGDSAVYFCASSQDRGLAVDIQYFGAGTRLSVL.